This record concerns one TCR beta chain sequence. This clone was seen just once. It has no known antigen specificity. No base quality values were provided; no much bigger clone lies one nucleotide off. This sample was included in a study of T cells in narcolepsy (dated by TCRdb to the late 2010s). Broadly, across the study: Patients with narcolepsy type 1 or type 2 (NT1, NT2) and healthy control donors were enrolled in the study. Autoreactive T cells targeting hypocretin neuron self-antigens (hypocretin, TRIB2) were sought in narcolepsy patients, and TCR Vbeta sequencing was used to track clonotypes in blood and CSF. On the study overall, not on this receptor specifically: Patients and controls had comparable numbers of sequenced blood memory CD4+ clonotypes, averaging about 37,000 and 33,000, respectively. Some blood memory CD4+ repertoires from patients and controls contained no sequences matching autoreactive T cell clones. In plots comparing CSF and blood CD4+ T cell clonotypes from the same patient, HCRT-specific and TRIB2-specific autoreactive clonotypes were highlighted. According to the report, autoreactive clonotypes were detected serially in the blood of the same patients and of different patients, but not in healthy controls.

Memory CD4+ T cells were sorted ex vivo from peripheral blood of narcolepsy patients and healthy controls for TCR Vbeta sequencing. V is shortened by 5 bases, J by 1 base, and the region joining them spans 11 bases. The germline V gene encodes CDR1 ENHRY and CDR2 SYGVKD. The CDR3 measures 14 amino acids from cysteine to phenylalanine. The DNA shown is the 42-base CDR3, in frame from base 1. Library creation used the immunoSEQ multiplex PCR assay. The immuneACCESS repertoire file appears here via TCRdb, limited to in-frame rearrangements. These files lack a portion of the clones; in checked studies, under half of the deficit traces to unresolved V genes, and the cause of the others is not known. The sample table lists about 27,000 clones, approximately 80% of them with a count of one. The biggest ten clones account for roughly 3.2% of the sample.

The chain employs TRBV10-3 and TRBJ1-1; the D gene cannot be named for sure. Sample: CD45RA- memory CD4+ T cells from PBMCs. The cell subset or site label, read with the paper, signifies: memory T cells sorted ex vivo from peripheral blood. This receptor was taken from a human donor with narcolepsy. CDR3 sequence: CAISLQERNTEAFF. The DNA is TGTGCCATCAGTCTCCAGGAGAGGAACACTGAAGCTTTCTTT.